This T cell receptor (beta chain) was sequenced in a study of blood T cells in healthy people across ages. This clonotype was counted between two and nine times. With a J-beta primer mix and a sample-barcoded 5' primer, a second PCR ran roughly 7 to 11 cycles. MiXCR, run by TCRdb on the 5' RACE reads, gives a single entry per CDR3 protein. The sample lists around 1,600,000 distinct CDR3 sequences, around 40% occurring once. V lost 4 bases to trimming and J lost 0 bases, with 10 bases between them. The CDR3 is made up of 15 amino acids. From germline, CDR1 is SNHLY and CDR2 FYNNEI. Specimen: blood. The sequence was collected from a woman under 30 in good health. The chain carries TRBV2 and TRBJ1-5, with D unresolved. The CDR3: CASSALRDSNQPQHF. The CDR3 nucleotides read TGTGCCAGCAGTGCGTTGAGAGATAGCAATCAGCCCCAGCATTTT.